Given below is one T cell receptor beta chain in context. This entry comes from a study of blood T cell repertoires in COVID-19. The assay was immunoSEQ multiplex PCR, and TCRdb's table has in-frame clones only and misses some. The repertoire holds hundreds of thousands of clones, with around 88% as singletons. All enrollees were about 18 to 100 years old and from 20 to 25 US areas. Assignment of participants to cohorts was predicated upon participant-reported clinical history. Two negative PCRs, clearance, or symptom resolution were required of recovered Cohort 3 donors. CDR1 and CDR2 from the germline V gene are SGHDN and FVKESK. Trimming cost V 2 bases and J 9 bases, with 8 bases left between them. The CDR3 spans 11 residues.

The gene calls are TRBV14 and TRBJ2-7, with D perhaps TRBD2 (5 bases). The source is a woman in her thirties or forties who had recovered from COVID-19. Material for sequencing was PBMCs or T cells enriched from blood (not recorded which). This chain's CDR3 is CASSQMGRQYF. CDR3 DNA: TGTGCCAGCAGCCAAATGGGGAGGCAGTACTTC.